A selection of T cell receptor beta chains follows, all from one sample in a study of T cells after yellow fever vaccination. Each CDR3 protein is one row after TCRdb ran MiXCR on the 5' RACE reads. In the table there are about 58,000 distinct CDR3 sequences, approximately 6% of which are singletons. Specimen: PBMCs, either bulk or a sorted T-cell subset (CD4+, CD8+, memory, or dextramer-sorted; not recorded which), collected on the day of the yellow fever booster vaccination. The receptor set was obtained from a man younger than 35 who received the YFV17D yellow fever vaccine. Both conserved end residues are part of each CDR3. A D gene is named only where the DNA matches it firmly. Rows may omit the clone size; those that give it use once, few, many or a size class.

clone size,V gene,J gene,D gene,CDR3 DNA,CDR3 protein
many,TRBV7-2,TRBJ1-6,NA,TGTGCCAGCAGCCCGAGCTCCTATAATTCACCCCTCCACTTT,CASSPSSYNSPLHF
many,TRBV15,TRBJ2-1,NA,TGTGCCACCAGCAGAGATCTCTCTACTGGCAATGAGCAGTTCTTC,CATSRDLSTGNEQFF
many,TRBV7-9,TRBJ1-5,TRBD1,TGTGCCAGCAGCTTAGGCCCCGACAGGGGTGCCAATCAGCCCCAGCATTTT,CASSLGPDRGANQPQHF
NA,TRBV20-1,TRBJ2-7,NA,TGCAGTGCTAGTGCAGGGACGGGCTACGAGCAGTACTTC,CSASAGTGYEQYF
few,TRBV12-3/TRBV12-4,TRBJ2-5,TRBD2,TGTGCCAGCAGTTTAGCGGTTAGCGGGGAAGGAGAGACCCAGTACTTC,CASSLAVSGEGETQYF
few,TRBV11-2,TRBJ2-1,TRBD2,TGTGCCAGCAGCTCCCTCTCCAGCGGGGGCTCCTACAATGAGCAGTTCTTC,CASSSLSSGGSYNEQFF
few,TRBV10-3,TRBJ1-2,TRBD1,TGTGCCATCAGCGGCCTAAGGGACAGATCCGGCTACACCTTC,CAISGLRDRSGYTF
NA,TRBV7-2,TRBJ2-1,NA,TGTGCCAGCAGTCCCCAAGGGATTCCCTACAATGAGCAGTTCTTC,CASSPQGIPYNEQFF
many,TRBV4-1,TRBJ2-7,NA,TGCGCCAGCAGCCAAGAAGGAGGATACGAGCAGTACTTC,CASSQEGGYEQYF
few,TRBV9,TRBJ1-6,TRBD1,TGTGCCAGCAGCGTAGAAGACAGGGCTAATTCACCCCTCCACTTT,CASSVEDRANSPLHF
few,TRBV3-1,TRBJ2-1,TRBD1,TGTGCCAGCAGCCAAGTCTTTGGGACAGGGGATCCGTTCTTC,CASSQVFGTGDPFF
few,TRBV4-3,TRBJ2-7,NA,TGCGCCAGCAGCCAAGAAGGCCCTGCGGCAGGGCATAGGGACGAGCAGTACTTC,CASSQEGPAAGHRDEQYF
NA,TRBV4-1,TRBJ1-5,NA,TGCGCCAGCAGCCAAGAAGGATATCAGCCCCAGCATTTT,CASSQEGYQPQHF
NA,TRBV7-6,TRBJ1-5,NA,TGTGCCAGCAGCTTACAGGTAAATCAGCCCCAGCATTTT,CASSLQVNQPQHF
many,TRBV7-6,TRBJ2-7,NA,TGTGCCAGCAGCTTATACGACAGACCTGCTGAGCAGTACTTC,CASSLYDRPAEQYF
NA,TRBV29-1,TRBJ2-5,NA,TGCAGCGTTGATCGCGGTTTCCAAGAGACCCAGTACTTC,CSVDRGFQETQYF
many,TRBV27,TRBJ2-2,NA,TGTGCCAGCAGTCAGCGTGGGGGGGAGCTGTTTTTT,CASSQRGGELFF
many,TRBV12-3/TRBV12-4,TRBJ2-5,NA,TGTGCCAGCAGTCCTCTGGTGCCGGGGTTAGGTCAAGAGACCCAGTACTTC,CASSPLVPGLGQETQYF
many,TRBV5-1,TRBJ2-5,TRBD2,TGCGCCAGCAGCTTGCAACTAGCGGGGACAAGGGCCCAGTACTTC,CASSLQLAGTRAQYF
NA,TRBV6-5,TRBJ2-5,TRBD1,TGTGCCAGCAGTCCTCCGGGACAGGGATTAGGAGAGACCCAGTACTTC,CASSPPGQGLGETQYF
NA,TRBV15,TRBJ1-2,TRBD1,TGTGCCACCAGCGGACGGACAGGGGGCGTGGGAGGCTACACCTTC,CATSGRTGGVGGYTF
many,TRBV20-1,TRBJ2-1,TRBD1,TGCAGTGCCGACCGACAGGGGGAGGGAAATGAGCAGTTCTTC,CSADRQGEGNEQFF
NA,TRBV6-2/TRBV6-3,TRBJ2-1,TRBD2,TGTGCCAGCAGGGACTTAGCGGGGGGGCTTGGCAATGAGCAGTTCTTC,CASRDLAGGLGNEQFF
NA,TRBV4-1,TRBJ1-1,NA,TGCGCCAGCAGCCAAGGGGTTTTGGCCACTGAAGCTTTCTTT,CASSQGVLATEAFF
many,TRBV19,TRBJ2-1,NA,TGTGCCAGTAGTATCGACGGGGGCCCCTCGTATGAGCAGTTCTTC,CASSIDGGPSYEQFF
many,TRBV5-6,TRBJ1-2,NA,TGTGCCAGCAGCTTGAGGGATAGCCCCTACTATGGCTACACCTTC,CASSLRDSPYYGYTF
many,TRBV6-5,TRBJ2-4,NA,TGTGCCAGCAGTTACGGGGGGCCGGATAACATTCAGTACTTC,CASSYGGPDNIQYF
many,TRBV7-9,TRBJ2-3,NA,TGTGCCCTAGCGTTAAGCACAGATACGCAGTATTTT,CALALSTDTQYF
many,TRBV11-2,TRBJ2-2,NA,TGTGCCAGCAGCTCATCCACCGGGGAGCTGTTTTTT,CASSSSTGELFF
many,TRBV7-2,TRBJ2-1,NA,TGTGCCAGCAGCCGACCCCCGGGGTTGCATGAGCAGTTCTTC,CASSRPPGLHEQFF
few,TRBV5-1,TRBJ2-7,NA,TGCGCCAGCAGCTCGTCGGGCGGATACTACGAGCAGTACTTC,CASSSSGGYYEQYF
many,TRBV4-3,TRBJ1-2,TRBD1,TGCGCCAGCAGCCCCAGGGGGGGAATCTATGGCTACACCTTC,CASSPRGGIYGYTF
few,TRBV5-1,TRBJ1-4,TRBD1,TGCGCCAGCAGCTTGGAACAGGGGGCGCCTAATGAAAAACTGTTTTTT,CASSLEQGAPNEKLFF
NA,TRBV6-5,TRBJ2-7,TRBD1,TGTGCCAGCAGCCCGTACAGGGGGAGCCTCTACGAGCAGTACTTC,CASSPYRGSLYEQYF
NA,TRBV28,TRBJ2-5,NA,TGTGCCAGCAGTTCGTGGCGGGGCGGGGATCAAGAGACCCAGTACTTC,CASSSWRGGDQETQYF
NA,TRBV12-3/TRBV12-4,TRBJ2-2,TRBD1,TGTGCCAGCATCGGGACAGCCGGCACCGGGGAGCTGTTTTTT,CASIGTAGTGELFF
NA,TRBV20-1,TRBJ2-5,TRBD1,TGCAGTGCGAGGGACAGTAAATCATCCCAAGAGACCCAGTACTTC,CSARDSKSSQETQYF
many,TRBV12-3/TRBV12-4,TRBJ2-1,NA,TGTGCCAGCAGTTTAGGAGAGATCAATGAGCAGTTCTTC,CASSLGEINEQFF
NA,TRBV5-1,TRBJ2-2,TRBD2,TGCGCCAGCAGCTCCCCGGGACTAGCGGGGCTCACCGGGGAGCTGTTTTTT,CASSSPGLAGLTGELFF
many,TRBV20-1,TRBJ2-1,TRBD2,TGCAGTGCTTCGGTAGCGGGGGGGCCTGTCGAGGGAGTCTTC,CSASVAGGPVEGVF
NA,TRBV4-1,TRBJ2-1,NA,TGCGCCAGCAGCCCATGGGGGGGCGGTGAGCAGTTCTTC,CASSPWGGGEQFF
few,TRBV3-1,TRBJ2-1,TRBD1,TGTGCCAGCAGCCTGGGACAGGGGCTTACCTACAATGAGCAGTTCTTC,CASSLGQGLTYNEQFF
few,TRBV11-2,TRBJ2-1,TRBD1,TGTGCCAGCAGCAACCGGACAGGACCCTCCTTCCAGTGGTTCTTC,CASSNRTGPSFQWFF
many,TRBV7-9,TRBJ2-5,TRBD1,TGTGCCAGCGGAGGGACAGGGAATGGGGAGACCCAGTACTTC,CASGGTGNGETQYF
many,TRBV7-8,TRBJ2-3,NA,TGTGCCAGCAGCTTAGAGGCCAGGGTCACAGATACGCAGTATTTT,CASSLEARVTDTQYF
many,TRBV27,TRBJ1-1,TRBD1,TGTGCCAGCGCCCGGACAGGGTTCGAAGCTTTCTTT,CASARTGFEAFF
many,TRBV4-1,TRBJ2-6,NA,TGCGCCAGCAGCCAAGATCAGGCAGGAATAGGTTCTGGGGCCAACGTCCTGACTTTC,CASSQDQAGIGSGANVLTF
many,TRBV29-1,TRBJ2-1,TRBD2,TGCAGCGTTGAACTCGCGACTAGCCCCCTACTACACAATGAGCAGTTCTTC,CSVELATSPLLHNEQFF
many,TRBV30,TRBJ2-6,NA,TGTGCCGCATCTTACTCTGGGGCCAACGTCCTGACTTTC,CAASYSGANVLTF
many,TRBV6-5,TRBJ2-2,TRBD1,TGTGCCAGCAGCCCACTCGCACAGGGGTTGCCCGGGGAGCTGTTTTTT,CASSPLAQGLPGELFF
many,TRBV10-3,TRBJ2-5,NA,TGTGCCATCAGTGAGAGGCAGCACCAAGAGACCCAGTACTTC,CAISERQHQETQYF
many,TRBV4-2,TRBJ2-7,NA,TGTGCCAGCAGTGAACGGAACTCCTACGAGCAGTACTTC,CASSERNSYEQYF
NA,TRBV18,TRBJ1-2,NA,TGTGCCAGCTCGCCTGGAGGGGGTACTAACTATGGCTACACCTTC,CASSPGGGTNYGYTF